A selection of T cell receptor beta chains follows, all from one sample in a study of blood T cell repertoires in COVID-19. Libraries were prepared by immunoSEQ multiplex PCR; TCRdb keeps only in-frame clonotypes and omits some of them. This table holds 200,000 to 250,000 clones, around 83% found once. Sequencing input: peripheral blood. Source of these receptors: a woman in her fifties or sixties with acute or convalescent COVID-19. Both conserved end residues are part of each CDR3. A D gene is named only where the DNA matches it firmly. Where a row states a size, it is once, few, many or the class of an expanded clone; other rows omit it.

V	J	size	D	CDR3	DNA
TRBV6-5	TRBJ2-3	once	NA	CASMRSSTDTQYF	TGTGCCAGCATGAGGTCTAGCACAGATACGCAGTATTTT
TRBV3-1/TRBV3-2	TRBJ2-3	NA	NA	CASSQDVVRITDTQYF	TGTGCCAGCAGCCAAGATGTTGTTCGTATCACAGATACGCAGTATTTT
TRBV7-2	TRBJ1-3	few	TRBD1	CASSLTGGNSGNTIYF	TGTGCCAGCAGCTTAACAGGGGGAAACTCTGGAAACACCATATATTTT
TRBV28	TRBJ2-5	NA	TRBD2	CASSSAGGAETQYF	TGTGCCAGCAGTTCAGCGGGGGGGGCAGAGACCCAGTACTTC
TRBV27	TRBJ2-7	once	TRBD1	CASSSTTGGSYEQYF	TGTGCCAGCAGTTCCACCACAGGGGGCTCCTACGAGCAGTACTTC
TRBV10-3	TRBJ1-4	NA	NA	CAISESGATEKLFF	TGTGCCATCAGTGAGTCAGGGGCGACTGAAAAACTGTTTTTT
TRBV28	TRBJ1-5	few	TRBD1	CASSLGQGGFNQPQHF	TGTGCCAGCAGTTTGGGACAGGGAGGCTTCAATCAGCCCCAGCATTTT
TRBV28	TRBJ1-2	once	NA	CASSPPRVRDKYGYTF	TGTGCCAGCAGTCCCCCACGTGTCAGGGACAAATATGGCTACACCTTC
TRBV5-1	TRBJ1-2	NA	TRBD1	CASSPGGQTIYGYTF	TGCGCCAGCAGCCCCGGGGGACAGACGATCTATGGCTACACCTTC
TRBV2	TRBJ1-2	many	NA	CASSETGYGYTF	TGTGCCAGCAGTGAAACAGGATATGGCTACACCTTC
TRBV5-1	TRBJ1-6	NA	TRBD1	CASSSGQGPLGFSYNSPLHF	TGCGCCAGCAGCTCCGGACAGGGGCCTTTGGGTTTCTCCTATAATTCACCCCTCCACTTT
TRBV30	TRBJ2-2	NA	NA	CAWSIDTSNTGELFF	TGTGCCTGGAGTATAGACACTTCGAACACCGGGGAGCTGTTTTTT
TRBV12-3/TRBV12-4	TRBJ2-2	NA	TRBD2	CASTAGGEELFF	TGTGCCAGCACCGCGGGGGGAGAGGAGCTGTTTTTT
TRBV3-1/TRBV3-2	TRBJ2-3	NA	TRBD2	CASSPQPVAGGDTQYF	TGTGCCAGCAGCCCACAACCCGTAGCGGGGGGGGATACGCAGTATTTT
TRBV13	TRBJ1-1	once	TRBD1	CASSRMRTGQGRLGFAEAFF	TGTGCCAGCAGCCGAATGCGTACCGGACAGGGGAGGTTGGGTTTCGCTGAAGCTTTCTTT
TRBV14	TRBJ1-3	NA	NA	CASSQGRPYWNTIYF	TGTGCCAGCAGCCAGGGCCGTCCTTACTGGAACACCATATATTTT
TRBV2	TRBJ1-2	NA	TRBD1	CASTLEDRGYGYTF	TGTGCCAGCACCCTAGAGGACAGGGGGTATGGCTACACCTTC
TRBV19	TRBJ2-5	NA	NA	CASSLPRGGRKRETQYF	TGTGCCAGTAGTCTCCCTCGAGGTGGTCGGAAGCGAGAGACCCAGTACTTC
TRBV30	TRBJ2-1	NA	TRBD2	CAWRRGRVNEQFF	TGTGCCTGGAGGCGCGGGAGAGTGAATGAGCAGTTCTTC
TRBV6-1	TRBJ1-4	NA	NA	CATREGTSNEKLFF	TGTGCCACCCGGGAGGGGACCTCTAATGAAAAACTGTTTTTT
TRBV5-8	TRBJ2-3	NA	NA	CASSGRTVPGTDTQYF	TGTGCCAGCAGCGGGCGGACTGTGCCGGGCACAGATACGCAGTATTTT
TRBV9	TRBJ1-5	NA	TRBD1	CASSVGQSNQPQHF	TGTGCCAGCAGCGTGGGACAGTCCAATCAGCCCCAGCATTTT
TRBV30	TRBJ1-6	few	NA	CAWARRGSNNSPLHF	TGTGCCTGGGCCCGGAGGGGTTCCAATAATTCACCCCTCCACTTT
TRBV4-1	TRBJ2-7	NA	NA	CASSRQSGLAIYEQYF	TGCGCCAGCAGCCGCCAATCGGGGCTAGCGATCTACGAGCAGTACTTC
TRBV9	TRBJ1-1	NA	NA	CASSGAGDTEAFF	TGTGCCAGCAGCGGGGCCGGGGACACTGAAGCTTTCTTT
TRBV7-2	TRBJ1-4	NA	NA	CASSLVVSAGEEKLFF	TGTGCCAGCAGCTTAGTGGTATCGGCAGGGGAGGAAAAACTGTTTTTT
TRBV5-1	TRBJ2-1	NA	NA	CASSLAGDEQFF	TGCGCCAGCAGCTTGGCTGGAGATGAGCAGTTCTTC
TRBV28	TRBJ1-4	many	TRBD1	CASRTGWEKLFF	TGTGCCAGCAGGACAGGGTGGGAAAAACTGTTTTTT
TRBV5-4	TRBJ2-1	NA	TRBD2	CASSPSGSSYNEQFF	TGTGCCAGCAGCCCAAGCGGGAGCTCCTACAATGAGCAGTTCTTC
TRBV5-1	TRBJ1-5	NA	TRBD1	CASLEQGKSSNQPQHF	TGCGCCAGCTTGGAACAGGGGAAATCAAGCAATCAGCCCCAGCATTTT
TRBV28	TRBJ2-2	NA	NA	CASSFQAGLGGPGELFF	TGTGCCAGCAGTTTCCAAGCGGGACTAGGGGGCCCCGGGGAGCTGTTTTTT
TRBV7-2	TRBJ2-7	NA	TRBD1	CASSGGVGQGANEQYF	TGTGCCAGCAGCGGTGGGGTGGGACAGGGGGCGAACGAGCAGTACTTC
TRBV28	TRBJ1-2	NA	TRBD1	CASSVDRVNYGYTF	TGTGCCAGCAGCGTGGACAGGGTAAACTATGGCTACACCTTC
TRBV11-2	TRBJ2-7	NA	NA	CASSSIEGPSYEQYF	TGTGCCAGCAGCTCGATTGAGGGTCCTAGTTACGAGCAGTACTTC
TRBV6-5	TRBJ1-2	NA	NA	CASYRDFGGYTF	TGTGCCAGCTATCGGGACTTTGGTGGCTACACCTTC
TRBV19	TRBJ2-1	NA	TRBD1	CASRKGQGNNEQFF	TGTGCCAGTAGAAAGGGACAGGGGAATAATGAGCAGTTCTTC
TRBV4-1	TRBJ2-7	NA	TRBD2	CASSQVGTRRHYEQYF	TGCGCCAGCAGCCAAGTGGGGACTAGAAGACACTACGAGCAGTACTTC